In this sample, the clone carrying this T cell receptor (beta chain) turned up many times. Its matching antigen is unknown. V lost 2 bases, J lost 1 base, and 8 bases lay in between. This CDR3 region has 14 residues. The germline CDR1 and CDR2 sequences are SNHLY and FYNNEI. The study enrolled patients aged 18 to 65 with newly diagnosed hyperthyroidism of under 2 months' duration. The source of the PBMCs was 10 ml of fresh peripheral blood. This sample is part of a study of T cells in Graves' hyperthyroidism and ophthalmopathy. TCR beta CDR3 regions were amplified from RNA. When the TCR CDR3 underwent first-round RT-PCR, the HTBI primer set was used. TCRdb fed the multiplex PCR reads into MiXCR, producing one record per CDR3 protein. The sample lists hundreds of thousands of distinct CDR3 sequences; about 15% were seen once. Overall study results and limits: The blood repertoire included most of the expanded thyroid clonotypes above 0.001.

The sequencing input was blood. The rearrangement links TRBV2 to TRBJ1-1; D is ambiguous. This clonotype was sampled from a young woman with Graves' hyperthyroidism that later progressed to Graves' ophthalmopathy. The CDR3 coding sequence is TGTGCCAGCAGTGAAAACCGGGCGAACACTGAAGCTTTCTTT. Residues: CASSENRANTEAFF.